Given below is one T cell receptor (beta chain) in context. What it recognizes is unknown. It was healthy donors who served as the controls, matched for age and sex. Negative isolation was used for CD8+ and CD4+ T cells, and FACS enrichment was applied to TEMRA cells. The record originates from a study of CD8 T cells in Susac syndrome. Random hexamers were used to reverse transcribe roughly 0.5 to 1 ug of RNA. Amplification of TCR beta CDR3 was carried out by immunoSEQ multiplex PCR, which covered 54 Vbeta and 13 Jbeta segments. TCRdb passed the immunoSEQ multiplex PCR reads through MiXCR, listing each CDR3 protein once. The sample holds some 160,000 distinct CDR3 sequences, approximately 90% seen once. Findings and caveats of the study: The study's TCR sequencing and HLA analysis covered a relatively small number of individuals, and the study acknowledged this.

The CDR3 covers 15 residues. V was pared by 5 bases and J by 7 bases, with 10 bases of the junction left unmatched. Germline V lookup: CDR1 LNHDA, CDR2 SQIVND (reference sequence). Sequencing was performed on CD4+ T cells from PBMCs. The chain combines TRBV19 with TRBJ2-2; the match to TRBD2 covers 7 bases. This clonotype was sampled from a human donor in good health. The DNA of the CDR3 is TGTGCCAGTAGTTGGCAGGGAGGGTCGGACGGGGAGCTGTTTTTT. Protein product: CASSWQGGSDGELFF.